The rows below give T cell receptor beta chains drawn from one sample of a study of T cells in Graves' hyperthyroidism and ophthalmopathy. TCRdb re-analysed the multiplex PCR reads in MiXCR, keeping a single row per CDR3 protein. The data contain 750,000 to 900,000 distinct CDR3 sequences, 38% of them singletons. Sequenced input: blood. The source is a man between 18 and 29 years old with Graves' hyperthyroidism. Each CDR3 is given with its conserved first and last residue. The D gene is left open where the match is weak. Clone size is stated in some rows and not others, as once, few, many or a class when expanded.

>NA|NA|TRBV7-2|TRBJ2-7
CASSLGRQQYF
TGTGCCAGCAGCTTAGGGCGGCAACAGTACTTC
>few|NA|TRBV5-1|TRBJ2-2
CASTLGDGELFF
TGCGCCAGCACCTTGGGGGACGGGGAGCTGTTTTTT
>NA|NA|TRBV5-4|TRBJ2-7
CASTDASSYEQYF
TGTGCCAGCACGGACGCGAGCTCCTACGAGCAGTACTTC
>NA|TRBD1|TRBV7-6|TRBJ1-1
CASSLPGTVNTEAFF
TGTGCCAGCAGCCTCCCTGGGACAGTGAACACTGAAGCTTTCTTT
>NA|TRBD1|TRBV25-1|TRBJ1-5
CASSLQGGDNQPQHF
TGTGCCAGCAGTTTACAGGGGGGTGACAATCAGCCCCAGCATTTT
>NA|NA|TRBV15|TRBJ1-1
CATSRDIARGSEAFF
TGTGCCACCAGCAGAGATATTGCCAGGGGAAGTGAAGCTTTCTTT
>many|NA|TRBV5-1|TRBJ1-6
CASSLVSGDSPLHF
TGCGCCAGCAGCTTGGTATCGGGGGATTCACCCCTCCACTTT
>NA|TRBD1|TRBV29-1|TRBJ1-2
CSVVGDRDGYTF
TGCAGCGTTGTCGGGGACAGGGACGGCTACACCTTC
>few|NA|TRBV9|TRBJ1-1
CAPSDGREASPNTEAFF
TGTGCCCCTTCCGACGGCAGGGAAGCTTCTCCGAACACTGAAGCTTTCTTT
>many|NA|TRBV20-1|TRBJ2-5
CSANPRETQYF
TGCAGTGCGAACCCTCGGGAGACCCAGTACTTC
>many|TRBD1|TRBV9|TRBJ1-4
CASSVGTEPGEKLFF
TGTGCCAGCAGCGTCGGGACAGAGCCGGGGGAAAAACTGTTTTTT
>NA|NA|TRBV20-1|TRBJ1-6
CSAREHDRSDNSPLHF
TGCAGTGCTAGAGAACATGACAGGAGCGATAATTCACCCCTCCACTTT
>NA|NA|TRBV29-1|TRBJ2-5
CSGGGGFSTDTQYF
TGCAGCGGGGGCGGCGGGTTTAGCACAGATACGCAGTACTTC
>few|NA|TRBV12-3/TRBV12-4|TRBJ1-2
CASSRGARYGYTF
TGTGCCAGCAGCCGGGGTGCCAGATATGGCTACACCTTC